This TCR beta chain was sequenced in a study of blood T cell repertoires in COVID-19. Across the whole study: Researchers got acute and convalescent COVID-19 samples from the United States, Italy and Spain. T cells, B-cell-depleted T cells, or PBMCs supplied cDNA or gDNA.

The CDR3 is 14 residues long. From germline, CDR1 is MNHNS and CDR2 SASEGT. V was trimmed by 2 bases and J by 1 base, leaving 8 bases between them. Original processing methods: Estimation of nucleated cell counts was performed using reference gene primer amplification. Produced via immunoSEQ multiplex PCR; TCRdb's table is partial and in-frame only. V and J calls and clone size are as listed in that table; D and trimming were resolved from the DNA. The sample gives hundreds of thousands of clones, around 82% of which show up once; about 3.6% is in the top ten. The sequencing sample was made of PBMCs or T cells enriched from blood (not recorded which). V usage is TRBV6-1 and J usage is TRBJ2-5; possibly TRBD2 for D (5 bases). This sequence was found in a woman in her thirties or forties who had been exposed to COVID-19. The CDR3 protein is CASSESRVQETQYF. DNA of the CDR3: TGTGCCAGCAGTGAATCGCGGGTCCAAGAGACCCAGTACTTC.